This T cell receptor (beta chain) is from a study of blood T cell repertoires in COVID-19. Patients from Seattle were sampled longitudinally, starting during active infection. J gave up 0 bases and V 2 bases, and 9 bases lay outside the gene matches. Germline values: CDR1 SGHDT, CDR2 YYEEEE. The CDR3 runs to 17 residues. How the authors handled the data: Reference gene primers were amplified, and this amplification served to estimate nucleated cell counts. The method was immunoSEQ multiplex PCR; TCRdb's version includes in-frame clones alone and lacks a portion of them. The V and J calls and the clone size are those of that table, but D and trimming were determined from the DNA. In the table there are approximately 200,000 clones, approximately 81% of which are singletons.

The sequence derives from a person aged 65 to 85 with COVID-19, enrolled during active disease. Material: peripheral blood. V is TRBV5-6 and J is TRBJ2-3; 7 nucleotides match TRBD2. The CDR3 sequence is CASSFTVAGTSTDTQYF. The DNA for the CDR3 is TGTGCCAGCAGCTTTACTGTAGCGGGCACTAGCACAGATACGCAGTATTTT.